This is a list of T cell receptor beta chains from one sample in a study of Ad26.COV2.S vaccination and SARS-CoV-2 variants. Profiling relied on immunoSEQ multiplex PCR, and the TCRdb table lists in-frame clones only, not all of them. The sample holds over 300,000 clones, roughly 85% seen once. This specimen consisted of peripheral blood, obtained in a trial of Ad26.COV2.S vaccine versus placebo. These receptors were obtained from a person between 18 and 65 years old who received the Ad26.COV2.S COVID-19 vaccine or a placebo. The CDR3 runs from the conserved cysteine through the conserved F or W. The D gene is left open where the match is weak. Size tells how often a clone was seen (once, few, many) or the class of an expanded clone, and some rows leave it out.

v_call	clone_size	d_call	j_call	cdr3_aa	cdr3_nt
TRBV5-6	once	.	TRBJ1-2	CASSLAGRNYGYTF	TGTGCCAGCAGCTTGGCCGGGCGTAACTATGGCTACACCTTC
TRBV19	.	.	TRBJ2-1	CASSLPWAGDSYNEQFF	TGTGCCAGTAGTTTACCTTGGGCCGGTGACTCCTACAATGAGCAGTTCTTC
TRBV6-5	.	.	TRBJ2-1	CASRALKGGKQFF	TGTGCCAGCAGGGCACTAAAAGGGGGGAAACAGTTCTTC
TRBV29-1	.	TRBD1	TRBJ1-1	CSVLGGGTEVTEAFF	TGCAGCGTTTTGGGTGGGGGGACAGAGGTCACTGAAGCTTTCTTT
TRBV5-6	once	.	TRBJ2-7	CASSPIMYQGLYYEQYF	TGTGCCAGCAGTCCTATTATGTATCAGGGACTCTACTACGAGCAGTACTTC
TRBV21-1	few	.	TRBJ2-1	CASSKEPLYNEQFF	TGTGCCAGCAGCAAAGAGCCCCTTTACAATGAGCAGTTCTTC
TRBV7-2	.	.	TRBJ2-1	CAQSGLLVGGAYNEQFF	TGTGCCCAAAGTGGATTGTTGGTGGGCGGAGCCTACAATGAGCAGTTCTTC
TRBV7-9	.	TRBD1	TRBJ1-4	CASSLLPGQEPTNEKLFF	TGTGCCAGCAGCTTGTTACCGGGACAGGAGCCAACTAATGAAAAACTGTTTTTT
TRBV2	.	.	TRBJ1-1	CASRNLPNTEAFF	TGTGCCAGCAGAAATTTGCCGAACACTGAAGCTTTCTTT
TRBV2	.	.	TRBJ1-1	CASSVMNTEAFF	TGTGCCAGCAGTGTCATGAACACTGAAGCTTTCTTT
TRBV6-5	.	.	TRBJ1-5	CASSYSWNQPQHF	TGTGCCAGCAGTTACTCGTGGAATCAGCCCCAGCATTTT
TRBV5-1	.	.	TRBJ2-2	CASTPMGLQVNTGELFF	TGCGCCAGCACGCCCATGGGACTTCAAGTAAACACCGGGGAGCTGTTTTTT
TRBV27	.	TRBD2	TRBJ2-1	CASSLLAFGGDEQFF	TGTGCCAGCAGTTTATTAGCCTTTGGGGGGGATGAGCAGTTCTTC
TRBV4-3	.	.	TRBJ1-4	CASSQDRGAGRNEKLFF	TGCGCCAGCAGCCAAGATCGAGGGGCCGGACGAAATGAAAAACTGTTTTTT
TRBV10-3	.	.	TRBJ1-1	CATVTANRATEAFF	TGTGCCACCGTGACTGCCAACAGGGCCACTGAAGCTTTCTTT